This T cell receptor beta chain was sequenced during a study of early T cells in non-severe SARS-CoV-2 infection (dated by TCRdb to the early 2020s). For context, the study as a whole: Because TCR sequencing was done on bulk RNA from unsorted whole blood, the alpha and beta chains could not be paired. Paper-wide results and their limitations: VDJdb matching was skewed toward anti-spike CD8 responses and likely underestimated virus-specific expansions by missing private and CD4 specificities.

Set within a cohort of healthcare workers in London, UK, this nested case-control study involved weekly PCR testing of nasopharyngeal swabs along with blood sampling. Between 23 and 31 March 2020, the week of the UK lockdown, healthcare workers were enrolled and then followed up weekly for as long as 16 weeks. V is pared back by 4 bases and J by 4 bases, with 16 bases lying between the germline termini. Per the germline V gene, SGHAT is the CDR1 and FQNNGV is the CDR2. Reading from cysteine to phenylalanine, the CDR3 counts 15 amino acids. Just CDR3 DNA is preserved here, 45 bases in frame from base 1. The library was built by means of 5' RACE. Sequenced on a NextSeq 500. To correct for sequencing error and PCR bias, the TCR library protocol tagged individual cDNA molecules with unique molecular identifiers. Both TCR alpha and beta chains were sequenced, and tight co-correlation was observed between alpha and beta sequence abundances in each sample. The paper's data handling went like this. V gene, J gene and CDR3 annotation of TCR sequences was performed with Decombinator V4. Expanded TCRs were defined as changing significantly between any two time points under a Poisson model with p below 0.0001. TCR abundances were normalised to the total number of TCRs sequenced in each sample and reported as counts per million. MAIT TCRs were defined by TRAV1-2 paired with TRAJ12, TRAJ20 or TRAJ33, and iNKT TCRs by TRAV10 paired with TRAJ18. A search of VDJdb, accessed on 1 November 2021, was run for TCRs annotated to CMV, EBV and SARS-CoV-2, with TCRs annotated for multiple antigens excluded. TCRdb passed the public sequencing reads through fastp at Q25 and MiXCR, retaining productive beta sequences. Duplicate CDR3 protein sequences are folded into a single record with the most common DNA and genes. These V and J calls rely on TCRdb rather than the paper's analysis. The sample profile shows 65,000 to 80,000 distinct CDR3 sequences; about 13% of them were found once. Clones ranked in the top ten supply around 1.1% of the sample.

Points on this clonotype: Its cognate antigen has yet to be identified. It has no much larger one-base neighbor in the sample; base qualities were not kept.

This receptor was identified in an adult who was a healthcare worker with PCR-confirmed SARS-CoV-2 infection or an uninfected control (not recorded which). Sequencing was done on a sample of whole blood. The V and J segments used are TRBV11-2 and TRBJ1-1; a tentative D call is TRBD1 (5 bases match). The nucleotides read TGTGCCAGCAGCTCCCCCGCGGACACGTCCACTGAAGCTTTCTTT. It translates as CASSSPADTSTEAFF.